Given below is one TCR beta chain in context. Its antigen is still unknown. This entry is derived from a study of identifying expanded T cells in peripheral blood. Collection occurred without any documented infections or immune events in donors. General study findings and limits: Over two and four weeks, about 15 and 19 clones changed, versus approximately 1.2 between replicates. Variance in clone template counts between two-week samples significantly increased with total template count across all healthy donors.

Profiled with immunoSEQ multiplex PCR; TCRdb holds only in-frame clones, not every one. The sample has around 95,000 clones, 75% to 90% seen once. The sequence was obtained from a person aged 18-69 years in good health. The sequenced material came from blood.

The CDR3: CASRPPGQGIHEQFF. The DNA of the CDR3 is TGTGCCAGCAGGCCTCCGGGACAGGGGATACATGAGCAGTTCTTC. The chain employs TRBV6-6 and TRBJ2-1; 10 nucleotides line up with TRBD1. The CDR3 sequence is 15 residues long. The V segment lost 6 bases and the J segment 8 bases; nucleotides outside the gene matches: 10. Germline assignment: CDR1 MNHNY and CDR2 SVGAGI (reference sequence).